This is a list of T cell receptor beta chains from one sample in a study of T cells in Graves' hyperthyroidism and ophthalmopathy. TCRdb fed the multiplex PCR reads into MiXCR, producing one record per CDR3 protein. This table holds nearly 600,000 distinct CDR3 sequences, 11% to 15% found once. The material sequenced was blood. The receptors stem from a woman aged 25 to 39 with Graves' hyperthyroidism that later progressed to Graves' ophthalmopathy. Each CDR3 is given with its conserved first and last residue. The D gene is left open where the match is weak. A row's size may be missing; if present it is once, few, many or a size class.

V: TRBV6-2/TRBV6-3
size: -
J: TRBJ2-3
D: -
CDR3: CASSHSRDSADTQYF
DNA: TGTGCCAGCAGTCACAGCCGGGACTCTGCAGATACGCAGTATTTT

V: TRBV7-9
size: -
J: TRBJ2-7
D: TRBD1
CDR3: CASSPPGTGFSSYEQYF
DNA: TGTGCCAGCAGCCCCCCCGGGACAGGGTTCAGCTCCTACGAGCAGTACTTC

V: TRBV19
size: many
J: TRBJ1-1
D: TRBD1
CDR3: CASSRAPEGAMNTEAFF
DNA: TGTGCCAGTAGTAGGGCTCCGGAGGGGGCTATGAACACTGAAGCTTTCTTT

V: TRBV5-5
size: -
J: TRBJ1-5
D: -
CDR3: CASSLQTNQPQHF
DNA: TGTGCCAGCAGCTTACAGACTAATCAGCCCCAGCATTTT

V: TRBV6-1
size: many
J: TRBJ1-1
D: -
CDR3: CASDPGLGSGNTEAFF
DNA: TGTGCCAGCGACCCGGGCCTTGGGTCTGGGAACACTGAAGCTTTCTTT

V: TRBV27
size: many
J: TRBJ1-2
D: TRBD1
CDR3: CASSLFGQGASNYGYTF
DNA: TGTGCCAGCAGTTTATTCGGACAGGGGGCTTCTAACTATGGCTACACCTTC

V: TRBV20-1
size: -
J: TRBJ2-3
D: -
CDR3: CSASKQGKTDTQYF
DNA: TGCAGTGCTAGTAAACAGGGAAAGACAGATACGCAGTATTTT

V: TRBV13
size: many
J: TRBJ2-3
D: -
CDR3: CASSLVVGADTQYF
DNA: TGTGCCAGCAGCTTAGTTGTGGGAGCAGATACGCAGTATTTT

V: TRBV6-5
size: -
J: TRBJ1-2
D: -
CDR3: CASSYIANYGYTF
DNA: TGTGCCAGCAGTTACATTGCTAACTATGGCTACACCTTC

V: TRBV6-1
size: few
J: TRBJ1-2
D: TRBD1
CDR3: CASTRFSTGGEDYDYTF
DNA: TGTGCCAGCACCCGGTTTTCGACAGGGGGCGAGGACTATGACTACACCTTC

V: TRBV11-1
size: many
J: TRBJ1-1
D: -
CDR3: CASSLAGGENTEAFF
DNA: TGTGCCAGCAGCTTAGCGGGCGGGGAGAACACTGAAGCTTTCTTT

V: TRBV20-1
size: many
J: TRBJ2-3
D: -
CDR3: CSARDSSGQWEDTQYF
DNA: TGCAGTGCTAGAGATAGTAGCGGCCAGTGGGAAGATACGCAGTATTTT

V: TRBV7-2
size: many
J: TRBJ1-5
D: TRBD1
CDR3: CASSLGQVSGQPQHF
DNA: TGTGCCAGCAGCCTAGGACAGGTGTCGGGGCAGCCCCAGCATTTT

V: TRBV10-1
size: few
J: TRBJ2-3
D: TRBD2
CDR3: CASSDQGAGGRDTQYF
DNA: TGCGCCAGCAGTGACCAGGGAGCGGGAGGACGTGATACGCAGTATTTT

V: TRBV12-3/TRBV12-4
size: many
J: TRBJ1-6
D: -
CDR3: CASSPTGDNSPLHF
DNA: TGTGCCAGCAGCCCCACGGGGGACAATTCACCCCTCCACTTT

V: TRBV19
size: -
J: TRBJ2-2
D: TRBD2
CDR3: CATQYAGGLGGGELFF
DNA: TGTGCCACCCAATACGCGGGAGGCCTCGGTGGGGGGGAGCTGTTTTTT

V: TRBV28
size: many
J: TRBJ1-1
D: -
CDR3: CASSRAGNTEAFF
DNA: TGTGCCAGCAGCCGTGCCGGGAACACTGAAGCTTTCTTT

V: TRBV19
size: many
J: TRBJ2-1
D: -
CDR3: CASSIGTDPPYNEQFF
DNA: TGTGCCAGTAGTATAGGGACGGATCCTCCGTACAATGAGCAGTTCTTC

V: TRBV12-3/TRBV12-4
size: many
J: TRBJ1-6
D: -
CDR3: CASSLGGRDNSPLHF
DNA: TGTGCCAGCAGTTTAGGAGGCAGAGATAATTCACCCCTCCACTTT

V: TRBV4-2
size: -
J: TRBJ1-1
D: TRBD1
CDR3: CASSQPGQGAVTEAFF
DNA: TGTGCCAGCAGCCAACCGGGACAGGGGGCGGTCACTGAAGCTTTCTTT

V: TRBV12-3/TRBV12-4
size: many
J: TRBJ1-6
D: -
CDR3: CASSPLGVRSPLHF
DNA: TGTGCCAGCAGTCCCCTGGGGGTGCGATCACCCCTCCACTTT

V: TRBV3-1
size: few
J: TRBJ2-1
D: TRBD2
CDR3: CASSQERLAGGPSYNEQFF
DNA: TGTGCCAGCAGCCAAGAAAGGCTAGCGGGAGGGCCCTCCTACAATGAGCAGTTCTTC

V: TRBV11-3
size: many
J: TRBJ2-1
D: TRBD2
CDR3: CASSLDPTSGGYNEQFF
DNA: TGTGCCAGCAGCTTAGATCCGACTAGCGGAGGTTACAATGAGCAGTTCTTC

V: TRBV7-2
size: many
J: TRBJ1-4
D: TRBD1
CDR3: CASSLDRGNEKLFF
DNA: TGTGCCAGCAGTTTGGACAGGGGAAACGAAAAACTGTTTTTT

V: TRBV30
size: many
J: TRBJ1-1
D: -
CDR3: CAWRVGREAFF
DNA: TGTGCCTGGAGGGTTGGGAGGGAAGCTTTCTTT

V: TRBV3-1
size: -
J: TRBJ1-2
D: -
CDR3: CASSQVWENSKNYGYTF
DNA: TGTGCCAGCAGCCAAGTGTGGGAGAATTCCAAAAACTATGGCTACACCTTC

V: TRBV7-2
size: many
J: TRBJ2-3
D: -
CDR3: CASSLDRGDTQYF
DNA: TGTGCCAGCAGCTTAGATCGTGGAGATACGCAGTATTTT

V: TRBV12-3/TRBV12-4
size: many
J: TRBJ2-7
D: -
CDR3: CASSPDSTSYEQYF
DNA: TGTGCCAGCAGTCCCGACAGTACCTCCTACGAGCAGTACTTC

V: TRBV11-2
size: many
J: TRBJ1-2
D: TRBD1
CDR3: CASSQRQGAYGYTF
DNA: TGTGCCAGCAGCCAACGACAGGGGGCCTATGGCTACACCTTC

V: TRBV10-3
size: many
J: TRBJ1-6
D: TRBD1
CDR3: CAISSTGGQGGSPLHF
DNA: TGTGCCATCAGTTCGACGGGGGGACAGGGTGGATCACCCCTCCACTTT

V: TRBV19
size: many
J: TRBJ1-5
D: -
CDR3: CASTRDRDQPQHF
DNA: TGTGCCAGTACCCGGGACCGCGATCAGCCCCAGCATTTT

V: TRBV20-1
size: few
J: TRBJ2-7
D: TRBD2
CDR3: CSAAPGLAGGPSRGEQYF
DNA: TGCAGTGCTGCCCCGGGACTAGCGGGAGGGCCTTCTCGGGGTGAGCAGTACTTC

V: TRBV5-4
size: -
J: TRBJ2-7
D: TRBD1
CDR3: CASSPGTGIEQYF
DNA: TGTGCCAGCAGCCCTGGGACAGGGATCGAGCAGTACTTC

V: TRBV2
size: many
J: TRBJ2-1
D: -
CDR3: CASVTLLAANEQFF
DNA: TGTGCCAGCGTAACCTTACTAGCCGCCAATGAGCAGTTCTTC

V: TRBV19
size: -
J: TRBJ2-3
D: -
CDR3: CASIPPDATDTQYF
DNA: TGTGCCAGTATCCCCCCCGACGCCACAGATACGCAGTATTTT